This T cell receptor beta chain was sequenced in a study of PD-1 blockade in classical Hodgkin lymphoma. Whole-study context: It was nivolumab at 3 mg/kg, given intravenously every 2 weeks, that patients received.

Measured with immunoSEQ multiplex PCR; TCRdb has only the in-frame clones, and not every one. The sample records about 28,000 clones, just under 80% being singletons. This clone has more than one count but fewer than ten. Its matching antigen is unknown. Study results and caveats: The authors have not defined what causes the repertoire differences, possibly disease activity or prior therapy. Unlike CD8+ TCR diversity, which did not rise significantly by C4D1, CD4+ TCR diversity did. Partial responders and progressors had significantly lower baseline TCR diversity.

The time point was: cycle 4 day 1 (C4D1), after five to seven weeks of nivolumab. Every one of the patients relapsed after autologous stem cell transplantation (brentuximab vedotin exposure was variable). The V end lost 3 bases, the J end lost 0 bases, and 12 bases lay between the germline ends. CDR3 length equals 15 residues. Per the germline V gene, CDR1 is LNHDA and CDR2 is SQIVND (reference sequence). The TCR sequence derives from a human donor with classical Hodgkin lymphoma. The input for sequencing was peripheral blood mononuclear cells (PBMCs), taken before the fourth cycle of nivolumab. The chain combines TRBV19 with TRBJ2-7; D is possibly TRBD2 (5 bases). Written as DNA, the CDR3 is TGTGCCAGTAGTATCAATAGCGTCAGCTCCTACGAGCAGTACTTC. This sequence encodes CASSINSVSSYEQYF.